A selection of T cell receptor beta chains follows, all from one sample in a study of early T cells in non-severe SARS-CoV-2 infection. TCRdb re-called the 5' RACE reads with MiXCR, one entry per CDR3 protein. The data contain 25,000 to 30,000 distinct CDR3 sequences, 4.5% of them singletons. The sequenced sample consisted of whole blood. These receptors all stem from an adult who was a healthcare worker with PCR-confirmed SARS-CoV-2 infection or an uninfected control (not recorded which). The CDR3 runs from the conserved cysteine through the conserved F or W. A D gene is named only where the DNA matches it firmly. The size entry is marked missing in some rows and otherwise reads once, few, many or a size class.

abundance: many; j_gene: TRBJ2-1; d_gene: NA; v_gene: TRBV24-1; CDR3nt: TGTGCCACCAGACCGGACGGTTACAATGAGCAGTTCTTC; CDR3aa: CATRPDGYNEQFF
abundance: many; j_gene: TRBJ2-3; d_gene: NA; v_gene: TRBV11-3; CDR3nt: TGTGCCAGCAGAGGTTGGAGGGGCCGGACAGATACGCAGTATTTT; CDR3aa: CASRGWRGRTDTQYF
abundance: few; j_gene: TRBJ2-5; d_gene: TRBD2; v_gene: TRBV6-5; CDR3nt: TGTGCCAGCAGTTACCGAGCGGGGGCGTACCAAGAGACCCAGTACTTC; CDR3aa: CASSYRAGAYQETQYF
abundance: NA; j_gene: TRBJ2-2; d_gene: TRBD2; v_gene: TRBV6-2/TRBV6-3; CDR3nt: TGTGCCAGCAGTTACCCACCGGGACTAGCGGGGCCGTACACCGGGGAGCTGTTTTTT; CDR3aa: CASSYPPGLAGPYTGELFF
abundance: many; j_gene: TRBJ2-3; d_gene: NA; v_gene: TRBV6-1; CDR3nt: TGTGCCAGCAAACAGGAGCCAGATACGCAGTATTTT; CDR3aa: CASKQEPDTQYF
abundance: NA; j_gene: TRBJ2-3; d_gene: TRBD2; v_gene: TRBV29-1; CDR3nt: TGCAGCGTTGCGGCTAGCGGGATATGGATGTATTTT; CDR3aa: CSVAASGIWMYF
abundance: NA; j_gene: TRBJ2-6; d_gene: NA; v_gene: TRBV7-2; CDR3nt: TGTGCCAGCAGCTTTGACAGTTACAACGTCCTGACTTTC; CDR3aa: CASSFDSYNVLTF
abundance: NA; j_gene: TRBJ1-2; d_gene: NA; v_gene: TRBV19; CDR3nt: TGTGCCAGTAGTATCTCCGGTTTACTCTATGGCTACACCTTC; CDR3aa: CASSISGLLYGYTF
abundance: many; j_gene: TRBJ1-1; d_gene: NA; v_gene: TRBV15; CDR3nt: TGTGCCACCAGCAGAGGGTCTGAAGCTTTCTTT; CDR3aa: CATSRGSEAFF
abundance: many; j_gene: TRBJ2-2; d_gene: NA; v_gene: TRBV7-6; CDR3nt: TGTGCCAGCAGCTTAGTGGGTTCTAACACCGGGGAGCTGTTTTTT; CDR3aa: CASSLVGSNTGELFF
abundance: few; j_gene: TRBJ2-3; d_gene: TRBD2; v_gene: TRBV6-2/TRBV6-3; CDR3nt: TGTGCCAGCAGTTACTCGACTAGCGGAATATATACGCAGTATTTT; CDR3aa: CASSYSTSGIYTQYF
abundance: many; j_gene: TRBJ2-1; d_gene: NA; v_gene: TRBV4-2; CDR3nt: TGTGCCAGCAGCCAAGTTGCGAGGTCCTACAATGAGCAGTTCTTC; CDR3aa: CASSQVARSYNEQFF
abundance: few; j_gene: TRBJ1-6; d_gene: NA; v_gene: TRBV4-1; CDR3nt: TGCGCCAGCAGCCAAGATGAAAGAGGTTACAATTCACCCCTCCACTTT; CDR3aa: CASSQDERGYNSPLHF
abundance: few; j_gene: TRBJ2-7; d_gene: NA; v_gene: TRBV6-2/TRBV6-3; CDR3nt: TGTGCCAGCAGTTACGATACGGCAACCGGGCCCCCTCGAGAGCAGTACTTC; CDR3aa: CASSYDTATGPPREQYF
abundance: many; j_gene: TRBJ2-7; d_gene: TRBD1; v_gene: TRBV19; CDR3nt: TGTGCCAGTAGTACGCCCTGGACAGGGGGCGGCGAGCAGTACTTC; CDR3aa: CASSTPWTGGGEQYF
abundance: few; j_gene: TRBJ1-5; d_gene: NA; v_gene: TRBV20-1; CDR3nt: TGCAGTGCTCCTATTGGGGCAAGCCCTGGCGATCAGCCCCAGCATTTT; CDR3aa: CSAPIGASPGDQPQHF
abundance: few; j_gene: TRBJ1-4; d_gene: TRBD1; v_gene: TRBV4-1; CDR3nt: TGCGCCAGCAGCCAGATCGCAGGGGGAGGTGAAAAACTGTTTTTT; CDR3aa: CASSQIAGGGEKLFF
abundance: many; j_gene: TRBJ2-7; d_gene: TRBD2; v_gene: TRBV3-1; CDR3nt: TGTGCCAGCAGCCAGGCTAGCGGGGGGTACGAGCAGTACTTC; CDR3aa: CASSQASGGYEQYF
abundance: many; j_gene: TRBJ2-7; d_gene: TRBD2; v_gene: TRBV7-9; CDR3nt: TGTGCCAGCAGCTTTGCGGGGGGCGGGCCCTACGAGCAGTACTTC; CDR3aa: CASSFAGGGPYEQYF
abundance: many; j_gene: TRBJ1-1; d_gene: NA; v_gene: TRBV25-1; CDR3nt: TGTGCCAGCAGCCACGGACAGTTGAACACTGAAGCTTTCTTT; CDR3aa: CASSHGQLNTEAFF
abundance: NA; j_gene: TRBJ2-5; d_gene: NA; v_gene: TRBV11-2; CDR3nt: TGTGCCAGCAGCTTAGTATCCAGGTCTGAGACCCAGTACTTC; CDR3aa: CASSLVSRSETQYF
abundance: many; j_gene: TRBJ2-1; d_gene: NA; v_gene: TRBV7-7; CDR3nt: TGTGCCAGCAGCTTGACAGTTAACAATGAGCAGTTCTTC; CDR3aa: CASSLTVNNEQFF
abundance: few; j_gene: TRBJ2-7; d_gene: NA; v_gene: TRBV6-6; CDR3nt: TGTGCCAGCAGTTCCCCTCCAGACAGTAACTACGAGCAGTACTTC; CDR3aa: CASSSPPDSNYEQYF
abundance: NA; j_gene: TRBJ2-1; d_gene: NA; v_gene: TRBV7-2; CDR3nt: TGTGCCAGCAGCTCTCTTCGCCTCTGGGACAATGAGCAGTTCTTC; CDR3aa: CASSSLRLWDNEQFF
abundance: many; j_gene: TRBJ1-3; d_gene: NA; v_gene: TRBV7-6; CDR3nt: TGTGCCAGCAGCTTACGGAGGGGGAACGGAAACACCATATATTTT; CDR3aa: CASSLRRGNGNTIYF
abundance: many; j_gene: TRBJ1-4; d_gene: NA; v_gene: TRBV7-9; CDR3nt: TGTGCCAGCACCCCCGCCCTCTCGGAAAAACTGTTTTTT; CDR3aa: CASTPALSEKLFF
abundance: NA; j_gene: TRBJ1-1; d_gene: NA; v_gene: TRBV6-5; CDR3nt: TGTGCCAGCAGTTACGCAGGGACTGAAGCTTTCTTT; CDR3aa: CASSYAGTEAFF
abundance: many; j_gene: TRBJ2-3; d_gene: NA; v_gene: TRBV7-7; CDR3nt: TGTGCTAGCAGCCAGGGGTTCGCAGATACGCAGTATTTT; CDR3aa: CASSQGFADTQYF
abundance: many; j_gene: TRBJ2-3; d_gene: TRBD2; v_gene: TRBV7-2; CDR3nt: TGTGCCAGCAGCCTTCTAGCGGGAGAGGATACGCAGTATTTT; CDR3aa: CASSLLAGEDTQYF
abundance: many; j_gene: TRBJ2-7; d_gene: NA; v_gene: TRBV7-8; CDR3nt: TGTGCCAGCAGCCCCAGAGAAATAGGGAGGCACGAGCAGTACTTC; CDR3aa: CASSPREIGRHEQYF
abundance: medium-sized; j_gene: TRBJ2-2; d_gene: NA; v_gene: TRBV24-1; CDR3nt: TGTGCCACCAGTCCCTCCCCCGGGGAGCTGTTTTTT; CDR3aa: CATSPSPGELFF
abundance: many; j_gene: TRBJ2-7; d_gene: TRBD2; v_gene: TRBV12-3/TRBV12-4; CDR3nt: TGTGCCAGCACTCGAGCGGGAGGTGGTTACGAGCAGTACTTC; CDR3aa: CASTRAGGGYEQYF
abundance: many; j_gene: TRBJ1-3; d_gene: NA; v_gene: TRBV9; CDR3nt: TGTGCCAGCAGCGCCGGACAGCGCTCTGAAAACACCATATATTTT; CDR3aa: CASSAGQRSENTIYF
abundance: many; j_gene: TRBJ2-6; d_gene: NA; v_gene: TRBV5-5; CDR3nt: TGTGCCAGCGGGTGGGGCGTGAGTTCTCCCTCTGGGGCCAACGTCCTGACTTTC; CDR3aa: CASGWGVSSPSGANVLTF
abundance: many; j_gene: TRBJ2-7; d_gene: NA; v_gene: TRBV5-1; CDR3nt: TGCGCCAGCAGCTTGGAGAACTACGAGCAGTACTTC; CDR3aa: CASSLENYEQYF
abundance: few; j_gene: TRBJ2-1; d_gene: NA; v_gene: TRBV27; CDR3nt: TGTGCCAGCAGTTTAGGAAGGGTAGCGGTCGCGAATGAGCAGTTCTTC; CDR3aa: CASSLGRVAVANEQFF
abundance: many; j_gene: TRBJ2-5; d_gene: TRBD2; v_gene: TRBV29-1; CDR3nt: TGCAGCGTTGAGACTAGCGGGGGTGAGACCCAGTACTTC; CDR3aa: CSVETSGGETQYF
abundance: many; j_gene: TRBJ1-2; d_gene: NA; v_gene: TRBV29-1; CDR3nt: TGCAGCGTTGAAGATCCGATTAACTATGGCTACACCTTC; CDR3aa: CSVEDPINYGYTF
abundance: NA; j_gene: TRBJ1-6; d_gene: NA; v_gene: TRBV10-2; CDR3nt: TGCGCCAGCAGTGAGATAGGGACCTATAATTCACCCCTCCACTTT; CDR3aa: CASSEIGTYNSPLHF
abundance: NA; j_gene: TRBJ2-7; d_gene: TRBD2; v_gene: TRBV6-6; CDR3nt: TGTGCCAGCAGTCTAGCGGGGGGGATCCACGAGCAGTACTTC; CDR3aa: CASSLAGGIHEQYF
abundance: few; j_gene: TRBJ1-3; d_gene: NA; v_gene: TRBV7-3; CDR3nt: TGTGCCAGCAGCCCAGGGACCCTGGGAGGAAACACCATATATTTT; CDR3aa: CASSPGTLGGNTIYF
abundance: NA; j_gene: TRBJ2-7; d_gene: NA; v_gene: TRBV4-1; CDR3nt: TGCGCCAGCAGCCAAGATATCGGCCCAGGAGGGGAGCAGTACTTC; CDR3aa: CASSQDIGPGGEQYF
abundance: NA; j_gene: TRBJ2-1; d_gene: TRBD2; v_gene: TRBV6-4; CDR3nt: TGTGCCAGCAGTGATACGGGACTAGCGGAGTTAAATGAGCAGTTCTTC; CDR3aa: CASSDTGLAELNEQFF
abundance: few; j_gene: TRBJ2-7; d_gene: NA; v_gene: TRBV11-3; CDR3nt: TGTGCCAGCAGCTGGAGCTCCTACGAGCAGTACTTC; CDR3aa: CASSWSSYEQYF
abundance: NA; j_gene: TRBJ1-2; d_gene: TRBD1; v_gene: TRBV30; CDR3nt: TGTGCCTGGAGTACAGGGGGCGGTGGCTACACCTTC; CDR3aa: CAWSTGGGGYTF
abundance: many; j_gene: TRBJ2-7; d_gene: NA; v_gene: TRBV4-1; CDR3nt: TGCGCCAGCAGCCAAGATACAGCGGGTTTGGAGCAGTACTTC; CDR3aa: CASSQDTAGLEQYF
abundance: many; j_gene: TRBJ2-1; d_gene: TRBD2; v_gene: TRBV6-1; CDR3nt: TGTGCCAGCATAGGCCAGCGGGGGGGAAATGAGCAGTTCTTC; CDR3aa: CASIGQRGGNEQFF
abundance: medium-sized; j_gene: TRBJ2-7; d_gene: NA; v_gene: TRBV21-1; CDR3nt: TGTGCCAGCAGCAAAGCCCTACCGAGGGGGGCGCTTGAATACGAGCAGTACTTC; CDR3aa: CASSKALPRGALEYEQYF
abundance: many; j_gene: TRBJ2-7; d_gene: NA; v_gene: TRBV29-1; CDR3nt: TGCAGCGCCCAGACAGACGAGGAGCAGTACTTC; CDR3aa: CSAQTDEEQYF
abundance: many; j_gene: TRBJ2-2; d_gene: NA; v_gene: TRBV7-3; CDR3nt: TGTGCCAGCAGCTCGATCGGGGCCGGGGAGCTGTTTTTT; CDR3aa: CASSSIGAGELFF
abundance: many; j_gene: TRBJ1-2; d_gene: NA; v_gene: TRBV5-3; CDR3nt: TGTGCCAGAAGCTTGGAGCAGGGCAGCTATGGCTACACCTTC; CDR3aa: CARSLEQGSYGYTF
abundance: medium-sized; j_gene: TRBJ1-5; d_gene: TRBD1; v_gene: TRBV15; CDR3nt: TGTGCCACCAGCAAAAACAGGGGCGCTGGCAATCAGCCCCAGCATTTT; CDR3aa: CATSKNRGAGNQPQHF
abundance: many; j_gene: TRBJ1-2; d_gene: TRBD1; v_gene: TRBV6-5; CDR3nt: TGTGCCAGCAGTTTTGGGACAGGGACCTATGGCTACACCTTC; CDR3aa: CASSFGTGTYGYTF
abundance: many; j_gene: TRBJ2-7; d_gene: NA; v_gene: TRBV11-2; CDR3nt: TGTGCCAGCAGCTTAGAGGTCAGGGGTTACGAGCAGTACTTC; CDR3aa: CASSLEVRGYEQYF